This T cell receptor beta chain was sequenced in a study of CD4+ T cells in melanoma. Study outcomes and limitations: CD8+ T cell, macrophage and B cell function reportedly correlated with neoantigen-specific CD4+ T cells. Reportedly, melanoma neoantigen-specific CD4+ T cells showed varied differentiation states.

Details on this clone: The antigen is unknown.

Clones were sequenced by immunoSEQ multiplex PCR, and TCRdb holds only the in-frame ones, with some missing. The sample yields over 10,000 clones, roughly 80% seen once. The length of the CDR3 is 12 residues. Germline CDR1 is MNHEY and CDR2 is SVGAGI. V was pared by 2 bases and J by 5 bases, with 6 bases between. The chain has TRBV6-5 and TRBJ1-1, with a possible D match to TRBD1 (5 bases). The sequence was obtained from a human donor with melanoma. The sequenced material came from cells from a culture (not recorded whether cultured in vitro). The CDR3 here is CASSYGGTEAFF. The CDR3 region has the DNA TGTGCCAGCAGTTACGGGGGGACTGAAGCTTTCTTT.